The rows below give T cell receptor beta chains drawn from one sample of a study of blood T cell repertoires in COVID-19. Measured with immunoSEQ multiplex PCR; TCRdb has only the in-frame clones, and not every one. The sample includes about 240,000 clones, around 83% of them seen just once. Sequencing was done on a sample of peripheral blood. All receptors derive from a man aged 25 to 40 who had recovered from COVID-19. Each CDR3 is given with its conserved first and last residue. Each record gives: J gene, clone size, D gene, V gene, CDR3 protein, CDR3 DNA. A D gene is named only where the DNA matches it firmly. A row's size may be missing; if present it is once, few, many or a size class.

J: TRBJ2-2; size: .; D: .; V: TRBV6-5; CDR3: CASERPQVNGELFF; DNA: TGTGCCAGCGAAAGGCCTCAGGTTAACGGGGAGCTGTTTTTT
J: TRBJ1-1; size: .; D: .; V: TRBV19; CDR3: CASSGRGRVNTEAFF; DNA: TGTGCCAGTAGTGGGAGGGGACGGGTGAACACTGAAGCTTTCTTT
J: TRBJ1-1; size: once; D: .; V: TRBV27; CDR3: CASSPTVANTEAFF; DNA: TGTGCCAGCAGTCCCACCGTGGCGAACACTGAAGCTTTCTTT
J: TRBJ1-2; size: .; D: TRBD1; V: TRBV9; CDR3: CASTPVPGTVYGYTF; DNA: TGTGCCAGCACCCCAGTCCCCGGGACAGTATATGGCTACACCTTC
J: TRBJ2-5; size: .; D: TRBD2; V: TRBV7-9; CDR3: CASSFTSGEETQYF; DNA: TGTGCCAGCAGCTTCACTAGCGGGGAAGAGACCCAGTACTTC
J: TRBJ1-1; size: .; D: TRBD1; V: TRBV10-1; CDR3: CASSEGTGLNTEAFF; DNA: TGCGCCAGCAGTGAGGGGACAGGGCTGAACACTGAAGCTTTCTTT
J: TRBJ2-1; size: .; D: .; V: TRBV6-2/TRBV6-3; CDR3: CASSLISQGYNEQFF; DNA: TGTGCCAGCAGTTTAATCAGCCAGGGTTACAATGAGCAGTTCTTC
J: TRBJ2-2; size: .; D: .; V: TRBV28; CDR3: CASSLRVRANTGELFF; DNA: TGTGCCAGCAGTTTACGGGTCCGGGCGAACACCGGGGAGCTGTTTTTT
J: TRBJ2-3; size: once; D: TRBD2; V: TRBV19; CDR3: CASSILPAGGFNTDTQYF; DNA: TGTGCCAGTAGTATCCTCCCAGCGGGGGGCTTCAACACAGATACGCAGTATTTT
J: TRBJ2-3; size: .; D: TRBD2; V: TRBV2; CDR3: CASSGFGGADTQYF; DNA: TGTGCCAGCAGTGGTTTCGGGGGGGCAGATACGCAGTATTTT
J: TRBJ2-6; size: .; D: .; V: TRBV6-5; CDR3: CASSYAAGANVLTF; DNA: TGTGCCAGCAGTTACGCAGCTGGGGCCAACGTCCTGACTTTC
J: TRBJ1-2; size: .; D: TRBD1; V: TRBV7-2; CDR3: CASSSFRGPRGYTF; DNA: TGTGCCAGCAGCTCCTTCAGGGGGCCGCGAGGCTACACCTTC